Listed below are T cell receptor beta chains from one sample, sequenced in a study of blood T cell repertoires in COVID-19. Sequenced by immunoSEQ multiplex PCR; TCRdb stores in-frame clones only, minus some. The sample lists 300,000 or so clones, around four fifths occurring once. The sequenced material came from peripheral blood. The receptors were sampled from a woman aged 45-60 years with active or convalescent COVID-19. CDR3s include the opening cysteine and the closing phenylalanine or tryptophan. The order of the fields is D gene, V gene, clone size, J gene, CDR3 DNA, CDR3 protein. D genes are given only for firm matches. A row's size may be missing; if present it is once, few, many or a size class.

d_gene: NA; v_gene: TRBV19; abundance: NA; j_gene: TRBJ2-1; CDR3nt: TGTGCCAGTAGTATCCGGGCCTACAATGAGCAGTTCTTC; CDR3aa: CASSIRAYNEQFF
d_gene: NA; v_gene: TRBV5-4; abundance: NA; j_gene: TRBJ1-1; CDR3nt: TGTGCCAGCAGCTTGGAGGTGGGGGCGGACACTGAAGCTTTCTTT; CDR3aa: CASSLEVGADTEAFF
d_gene: NA; v_gene: TRBV5-4; abundance: NA; j_gene: TRBJ1-6; CDR3nt: TGTGCCAGCAGCCTAGACAGATATAATTCACCCCTCCACTTT; CDR3aa: CASSLDRYNSPLHF
d_gene: NA; v_gene: TRBV4-1; abundance: NA; j_gene: TRBJ2-3; CDR3nt: TGCGCCAGCAGCCAACTAAGTCTCACAGATACGCAGTATTTT; CDR3aa: CASSQLSLTDTQYF
d_gene: NA; v_gene: TRBV6-5; abundance: few; j_gene: TRBJ2-1; CDR3nt: TGTGCCAGCCGAACAGGGTTGAGTGAGCAGTTCTTC; CDR3aa: CASRTGLSEQFF
d_gene: TRBD2; v_gene: TRBV12-3/TRBV12-4; abundance: NA; j_gene: TRBJ2-1; CDR3nt: TGTGCCAGCAGTTTGGGTATGCGGGAGAAAAATTTCTTC; CDR3aa: CASSLGMREKNFF
d_gene: NA; v_gene: TRBV19; abundance: few; j_gene: TRBJ1-4; CDR3nt: TGTGCCAGTAGTATAGATGCAGGTGGGCTAAGCAATGAAAAACTGTTTTTT; CDR3aa: CASSIDAGGLSNEKLFF
d_gene: NA; v_gene: TRBV10-2; abundance: NA; j_gene: TRBJ1-5; CDR3nt: TGCGCCAGCAGTGAGCAATTTCGGTTCAATCAGCCCCAGCATTTT; CDR3aa: CASSEQFRFNQPQHF
d_gene: TRBD2; v_gene: TRBV7-9; abundance: NA; j_gene: TRBJ2-7; CDR3nt: TGTGCCAGCAGACCTGGGTGGGAGGGGCATTTATCCTACGAGCAGTACTTC; CDR3aa: CASRPGWEGHLSYEQYF
d_gene: TRBD1; v_gene: TRBV5-8; abundance: NA; j_gene: TRBJ2-5; CDR3nt: TGTGCCAGCAGCTCCTCAGGGACAGTCTACCAAGAGACCCAGTACTTC; CDR3aa: CASSSSGTVYQETQYF
d_gene: TRBD2; v_gene: TRBV2; abundance: NA; j_gene: TRBJ2-7; CDR3nt: TGTGCCAGCAGTGTTCCGATTAGCGGGGGGACCTACGAGCAGTACTTC; CDR3aa: CASSVPISGGTYEQYF
d_gene: NA; v_gene: TRBV12-3/TRBV12-4; abundance: NA; j_gene: TRBJ1-1; CDR3nt: TGTGCCAGCAGTTTCGTACCAGGTGAAGCTTTCTTT; CDR3aa: CASSFVPGEAFF
d_gene: NA; v_gene: TRBV6-5; abundance: NA; j_gene: TRBJ1-1; CDR3nt: TGTGCCAGCAGTTACTCGCGTTCCATGAACACTGAAGCTTTCTTT; CDR3aa: CASSYSRSMNTEAFF
d_gene: TRBD2; v_gene: TRBV6-6; abundance: NA; j_gene: TRBJ2-1; CDR3nt: TGTGCCAGCAGTTTTTCATCTAGCGGGGGGTACAATGAGCAGTTCTTC; CDR3aa: CASSFSSSGGYNEQFF
d_gene: NA; v_gene: TRBV20-1; abundance: NA; j_gene: TRBJ2-3; CDR3nt: TGCAGTGCCCCCCTTGGCGATACGCAGTATTTT; CDR3aa: CSAPLGDTQYF
d_gene: TRBD2; v_gene: TRBV11-3; abundance: few; j_gene: TRBJ2-1; CDR3nt: TGTGCCAGCAGTCCAAAAACAACTAGCGATGAGCAGTTCTTC; CDR3aa: CASSPKTTSDEQFF
d_gene: TRBD1; v_gene: TRBV18; abundance: NA; j_gene: TRBJ2-2; CDR3nt: TGTGCCAGCTCACCAAGATTACTAACAGGACAGGCGAACACCGGGGAGCTGTTTTTT; CDR3aa: CASSPRLLTGQANTGELFF
d_gene: TRBD2; v_gene: TRBV7-7; abundance: NA; j_gene: TRBJ2-5; CDR3nt: TGTGCCAGCAGCTTAGGACTAGCGGGAGGACAAGAGACCCAGTACTTC; CDR3aa: CASSLGLAGGQETQYF
d_gene: NA; v_gene: TRBV3-1/TRBV3-2; abundance: NA; j_gene: TRBJ2-3; CDR3nt: TGTGCCAGCTCCAGTGGGAGAGGGTCAGATACGCAGTATTTT; CDR3aa: CASSSGRGSDTQYF
d_gene: NA; v_gene: TRBV5-5; abundance: NA; j_gene: TRBJ1-1; CDR3nt: TGTGCCAGCAGCCGGCTCGCGGGAACCACTGAAGCTTTCTTT; CDR3aa: CASSRLAGTTEAFF
d_gene: NA; v_gene: TRBV7-9; abundance: NA; j_gene: TRBJ1-2; CDR3nt: TGTGCCAGCAGCTTACATAGATTAAACTATGGCTACACCTTC; CDR3aa: CASSLHRLNYGYTF
d_gene: TRBD2; v_gene: TRBV27; abundance: NA; j_gene: TRBJ2-7; CDR3nt: TGTGCCAGCAGCCGGGGACTAGCGGGAAGCTCCTACGAGCAGTACTTC; CDR3aa: CASSRGLAGSSYEQYF
d_gene: TRBD2; v_gene: TRBV7-2; abundance: NA; j_gene: TRBJ2-2; CDR3nt: TGTGCCAGCAGCTTTGGGGGACTAGCGGAGGACACCGGGGAGCTGTTTTTT; CDR3aa: CASSFGGLAEDTGELFF
d_gene: TRBD1; v_gene: TRBV6-5; abundance: NA; j_gene: TRBJ1-1; CDR3nt: TGTGCCAGCAGTCTCAGGGGGATGAACACTGAAGCTTTCTTT; CDR3aa: CASSLRGMNTEAFF
d_gene: NA; v_gene: TRBV28; abundance: NA; j_gene: TRBJ2-1; CDR3nt: TGTGCCAGCAGTTTCACAGGGTACAATGAGCAGTTCTTC; CDR3aa: CASSFTGYNEQFF
d_gene: TRBD2; v_gene: TRBV7-9; abundance: once; j_gene: TRBJ2-2; CDR3nt: TGTGCCAGCAGCTTAGAAGGACTAGCGGGAGATCGGAACACCGGGGAGCTGTTTTTT; CDR3aa: CASSLEGLAGDRNTGELFF
d_gene: NA; v_gene: TRBV27; abundance: NA; j_gene: TRBJ1-4; CDR3nt: TGTGCCAGCAGTAGAGGCCCGCGAGCAACTAATGAAAAACTGTTTTTT; CDR3aa: CASSRGPRATNEKLFF
d_gene: NA; v_gene: TRBV28; abundance: NA; j_gene: TRBJ1-1; CDR3nt: TGTGCCAGCAGGCCAGGTTTGCCGAACACTGAAGCTTTCTTT; CDR3aa: CASRPGLPNTEAFF
d_gene: NA; v_gene: TRBV7-9; abundance: NA; j_gene: TRBJ1-2; CDR3nt: TGTGCCAGCAGTCACACAGGGAACTATGGCTACACCTTC; CDR3aa: CASSHTGNYGYTF
d_gene: TRBD1; v_gene: TRBV2; abundance: NA; j_gene: TRBJ1-2; CDR3nt: TGTGCCAGCAATACCGGGACAGGGGGAGGTGGCTACACCTTC; CDR3aa: CASNTGTGGGGYTF
d_gene: NA; v_gene: TRBV28; abundance: NA; j_gene: TRBJ2-7; CDR3nt: TGTGCCAGCAGTTTAAGGGTTGGGGGGAGCGAGCAGTACTTC; CDR3aa: CASSLRVGGSEQYF
d_gene: TRBD2; v_gene: TRBV5-1; abundance: NA; j_gene: TRBJ2-3; CDR3nt: TGCGCCAGCAGCTTGGCCGGACTAGCGGGAGGGCCGAGCACAGATACGCAGTATTTT; CDR3aa: CASSLAGLAGGPSTDTQYF
d_gene: TRBD1; v_gene: TRBV7-9; abundance: NA; j_gene: TRBJ1-1; CDR3nt: TGTGCCAGCAGCTTCCCTACAGGGGAGAGCACTGAAGCTTTCTTT; CDR3aa: CASSFPTGESTEAFF
d_gene: NA; v_gene: TRBV5-4; abundance: NA; j_gene: TRBJ1-6; CDR3nt: TGTGCCAGCAGCTTGGGGGGCAGAGGAGTAGGGAATTCACCCCTCCACTTT; CDR3aa: CASSLGGRGVGNSPLHF
d_gene: TRBD2; v_gene: TRBV9; abundance: NA; j_gene: TRBJ2-7; CDR3nt: TGTGCCAGCAGCAAAATAGCGGGAGACGCCTACGAGCAGTACTTC; CDR3aa: CASSKIAGDAYEQYF
d_gene: NA; v_gene: TRBV7-6; abundance: once; j_gene: TRBJ2-2; CDR3nt: TGTGCCAGCAGCTTAGTCCCCCAACAGGGCCCCACCGGGGAGCTGTTTTTT; CDR3aa: CASSLVPQQGPTGELFF
d_gene: NA; v_gene: TRBV10-3; abundance: once; j_gene: TRBJ2-7; CDR3nt: TGTGCCATCAGTCGGACTCCCTACGAGCAGTACTTC; CDR3aa: CAISRTPYEQYF
d_gene: NA; v_gene: TRBV7-2; abundance: NA; j_gene: TRBJ2-2; CDR3nt: TGTGCCAGCAGCTTAGACAGGATAACCGGGGAGCTGTTTTTT; CDR3aa: CASSLDRITGELFF
d_gene: NA; v_gene: TRBV21-1; abundance: many; j_gene: TRBJ2-7; CDR3nt: TGTGCCAGCAGCCATGCTAAGCGGGAGGGCCTATCCGTCCCCTACGAGCAGTACTTC; CDR3aa: CASSHAKREGLSVPYEQYF
d_gene: TRBD1; v_gene: TRBV28; abundance: NA; j_gene: TRBJ2-5; CDR3nt: TGTGCCAGCAGTTTATCCGGGACAGCTCAAGAGACCCAGTACTTC; CDR3aa: CASSLSGTAQETQYF
d_gene: TRBD1; v_gene: TRBV7-8; abundance: NA; j_gene: TRBJ1-1; CDR3nt: TGTGCCAGCAGCTCCTGGACAGGCGCCGAAGCTTTCTTT; CDR3aa: CASSSWTGAEAFF
d_gene: NA; v_gene: TRBV5-4; abundance: NA; j_gene: TRBJ1-2; CDR3nt: TGTGCCAGCAGCTCGCCAACGGGGAACTATGGCTACACCTTC; CDR3aa: CASSSPTGNYGYTF
d_gene: NA; v_gene: TRBV7-9; abundance: NA; j_gene: TRBJ1-2; CDR3nt: TGTGCCAGCAGCCCCACCCGGGACAAGTACACCTTC; CDR3aa: CASSPTRDKYTF
d_gene: TRBD1; v_gene: TRBV10-3; abundance: NA; j_gene: TRBJ1-2; CDR3nt: TGTGCCATCCCGAGGGCAGGGGGTTGGCAGCGTGGCTACACCTTC; CDR3aa: CAIPRAGGWQRGYTF
d_gene: NA; v_gene: TRBV3-1/TRBV3-2; abundance: once; j_gene: TRBJ2-1; CDR3nt: TGTGCCAGCAGCCCCCCGGGAATAAGTGAGCAGTTCTTC; CDR3aa: CASSPPGISEQFF
d_gene: TRBD1; v_gene: TRBV11-2; abundance: once; j_gene: TRBJ2-2; CDR3nt: TGTGCCAGCAGGGATGGGACAGGGGGATATACCGGGGAGCTGTTTTTT; CDR3aa: CASRDGTGGYTGELFF
d_gene: TRBD1; v_gene: TRBV19; abundance: NA; j_gene: TRBJ2-3; CDR3nt: TGTGCCAGTACTGACAGGGGGCCTGGAGATACGCAGTATTTT; CDR3aa: CASTDRGPGDTQYF
d_gene: TRBD2; v_gene: TRBV5-1; abundance: NA; j_gene: TRBJ2-5; CDR3nt: TGCGCCAGCAGCTTGAGAGAGAGCCGCGGGAGGGAGACCCAGTACTTC; CDR3aa: CASSLRESRGRETQYF
d_gene: NA; v_gene: TRBV29-1; abundance: NA; j_gene: TRBJ1-2; CDR3nt: TGCAGCGTTGACGGGGGGACAAGGGGCCTAGGGTCGAACTATGGCTACACCTTC; CDR3aa: CSVDGGTRGLGSNYGYTF
d_gene: TRBD1; v_gene: TRBV10-3; abundance: NA; j_gene: TRBJ2-5; CDR3nt: TGTGCCATCAGTCCGACAGGGTTGGAGGAGACCCAGTACTTC; CDR3aa: CAISPTGLEETQYF
d_gene: NA; v_gene: TRBV28; abundance: NA; j_gene: TRBJ2-6; CDR3nt: TGTGCCAGCAAACGAGGCTCTGGGGCCAACGTCCTGACTTTC; CDR3aa: CASKRGSGANVLTF